A single sample is the source of the 23 T cell receptor beta chains below, sequenced in a study of blood T cell repertoires in COVID-19. Clones were read by immunoSEQ multiplex PCR, and TCRdb kept only the in-frame ones, dropping some. The table shows just over 250,000 clones, with approximately 89% occurring only once. What was sequenced was peripheral blood. These receptors all stem from a woman aged 45-65 years with acute or convalescent COVID-19.

This sequence joins TRBV5-4 and TRBJ2-2; D may be TRBD1 (6 bases). This CDR3 contains 17 residues. Germline V gives CDR1 SGHNT, CDR2 YYREEE (reference sequence). V shed 0 bases and J shed 6 bases, with 18 bases lying between them. CDR3 protein: CASSLAASGAFSGELFF. In DNA, the CDR3 is TGTGCCAGCAGCTTGGCTGCGTCAGGGGCTTTTTCCGGGGAGCTGTTTTTT.

This sequence joins TRBV9 and TRBJ2-2, with 8 bases that match TRBD1. V lost 2 bases to trimming and J lost 7 bases; unmatched junction nucleotides: 4. Germline V gene lookup returns CDR1 SGDLS and CDR2 YYNGEE. The CDR3 is 14 amino acids. Here the CDR3 reads CASSVTGESGELFF. CDR3 DNA: TGTGCCAGCAGCGTGACAGGGGAAAGCGGGGAGCTGTTTTTT.

The chain combines TRBV7-2 with TRBJ1-4; 9 bases line up with TRBD1. The CDR3 totals 15 residues. The J segment lost 7 bases and the V segment lost 5 bases, leaving 8 bases of the junction unmatched. Per the germline V gene, CDR1 is SGHTA and CDR2 is FQGNSA. The CDR3 sequence: CASSLLTGGFEKLFF. For the CDR3, the DNA is TGTGCCAGCAGCCTACTGACAGGGGGATTTGAAAAACTGTTTTTT.

The rearrangement joins TRBV28 to TRBJ2-5, with D possibly matching TRBD2 (6 bases). V was pared by 4 bases and J by 5 bases, with 14 bases between. The germline CDR1 and CDR2 sequences are MDHEN and SYDVKM. This CDR3 is built from 14 residues. The CDR3 region has the DNA TGTGCCAGCAGTTCAGTCCCAGGGAGGGAGACCCAGTACTTC. Its translation is CASSSVPGRETQYF.

The chain links TRBV2 to TRBJ1-1; weak D call: TRBD1 (6 bases). The V gene lost 6 bases and the J gene lost 7 bases, with 12 bases spanning the gap. This CDR3 is built from 12 residues. Germline values: CDR1 SNHLY, CDR2 FYNNEI. As DNA, the CDR3 is TGTGCCAGCAGGCAGGGGTATGGTGAAGCTTTCTTT. The encoded protein is CASRQGYGEAFF.

V usage is TRBV4-1 and J usage is TRBJ1-2, with 7 bases fitting TRBD1. The CDR3 covers 16 residues. Unmatched junction bases numbered 9, after V lost 3 bases and J lost 2 bases. Per the germline V gene, CDR1 is MGHRA and CDR2 is YSYEKL. The DNA for the CDR3 is TGCGCCAGCAGCCAGTACAGGGGCCGGACGAACTATGGCTACACCTTC. It specifies CASSQYRGRTNYGYTF.

The CDR3 spells CASSWGGTGNTIYF. The CDR3 DNA reads as TGTGCCAGCAGTTGGGGGGGAACTGGAAACACCATATATTTT. The chain combines TRBV28 with TRBJ1-3, with TRBD1 as a possible D gene (5 bases). This CDR3 spans 14 amino acids. V lost 4 bases and J lost 2, with 9 bases in between. Germline CDR1 is MDHEN and CDR2 is SYDVKM. Supplemented by reference TRBV28 and TRBJ1-3, the full variable domain reads DVKVTQSSRYLVKRTGEKVFLECVQDMDHENMFWYRQDPGLGLRLIYFSYDVKMKEKGDIPEGYSVSREKKERFSLILESASTNQTSMYLCASSWGGTGNTIYFGEGSWLTVV.

The chain recombines TRBV19 with TRBJ1-6; D gene unclear. In germline, CDR1 is LNHDA, CDR2 SQIVND (reference sequence). V lost 3 bases and J 9 bases, leaving 9 bases between the germline ends. The CDR3 runs to 13 residues. The CDR3 region is CASSMGQGSPLHF. The CDR3 DNA reads as TGTGCCAGTAGTATGGGCCAAGGTTCACCCCTCCACTTT. Based on the CDR3 plus reference TRBV19 and TRBJ1-6, the full variable domain is DGGITQSPKYLFRKEGQNVTLSCEQNLNHDAMYWYRQDPGQGLRLIYYSQIVNDFQKGDIAEGYSVSREKKESFPLTVTSAQKNPTAFYLCASSMGQGSPLHFGNGTRLTVT.

V usage is TRBV28 and J usage is TRBJ1-3; D might be TRBD1 (5 bases). V lost 2 bases and J 0 bases, leaving 11 bases between the germline ends. The germline V gene encodes CDR1 MDHEN and CDR2 SYDVKM. There are 16 residues in the CDR3. The CDR3 loop is CASSLIGALSGNTIYF. DNA of the CDR3: TGTGCCAGCAGTTTAATAGGGGCCCTCTCTGGAAACACCATATATTTT.

The J gene is TRBJ2-7, the V gene TRBV28, with TRBD1 matching 7 bases. The J segment lost 5 bases and the V segment lost 4 bases, leaving 26 bases of the junction unmatched. The CDR3 consists of 20 residues. The germline CDR1 and CDR2 sequences are MDHEN and SYDVKM. The CDR3 loop reads CASSSDGIPMIMRGGDEQYF. In DNA form, the CDR3 reads TGTGCCAGCAGTTCGGACGGAATTCCAATGATTATGAGAGGGGGCGACGAGCAGTACTTC.

The chain employs TRBV7-8 and TRBJ1-1; tentative D call: TRBD1 (5 bases). The CDR3 consists of 16 residues. CDR1 and CDR2 from the germline V gene are SGHVS and FQNEAQ. V shed 5 bases and J shed 4 bases, with 20 bases lying between them. The CDR3 DNA follows: TGTGCCAGCAGCCGTAGCGGCAGGGATCGGGGCACTGAAGCTTTCTTT. Translation: CASSRSGRDRGTEAFF.

This chain connects TRBV28 to TRBJ1-3; D possibly corresponds to TRBD1 (5 bases). The CDR3 is made up of 14 amino acids. V shed 3 bases and J shed 2 bases, with 8 bases lying between them. Germline V gives CDR1 MDHEN, CDR2 SYDVKM. The CDR3 DNA sequence: TGTGCCAGCAGTTTGGGGGGGGCTGGAAACACCATATATTTT. Its protein is CASSLGGAGNTIYF.

V and J are TRBV11-3 and TRBJ2-5; TRBD1 aligns across 7 bases. Germline V CDR1 and CDR2: SGHNT, YENEEA. J was trimmed by 5 bases and V by 4 bases; bases with no gene match: 4. The CDR3 runs 13 residues. This chain's CDR3 is CASSSGQKETQYF. In DNA form, the CDR3 reads TGTGCCAGCAGCTCGGGACAGAAGGAGACCCAGTACTTC. Full variable domain (missing parts from reference TRBV11-3 and TRBJ2-5): EAGVVQSPRYKIIEKKQPVAFWCNPISGHNTLYWYLQNLGQGPELLIRYENEEAVDDSQLPKDRFSAERLKGVDSTLKIQPAELGDSAVYLCASSSGQKETQYFGPGTRLLVL.

The V and J genes are TRBV6-5 and TRBJ1-2; a weak D match, TRBD1 (5 bases). The germline V and J ends were trimmed by 6 bases and 2 bases, with 13 bases remaining between them. Germline CDR1 MNHEY, CDR2 SVGAGI. The CDR3 runs 14 residues. CDR3 protein: CASSPGGENYGYTF. DNA for the CDR3: TGTGCCAGCAGCCCGGGGGGGGAGAACTATGGCTACACCTTC.

The CDR3, as DNA: TGTGCCAGCAGACTGACAGCAGACTATGGCTACACCTTC. This codes for CASRLTADYGYTF. V and J are TRBV6-5 and TRBJ1-2, with a weak D call TRBD1 (5 bases). The germline V gene encodes CDR1 MNHEY and CDR2 SVGAGI. V was shortened by 6 bases and J by 3 bases, with 11 bases between the two germline ends. CDR3 size: 13 residues.

In its sample, this clone was seen a few times. The gene calls are TRBV28 and TRBJ1-1, with a weak D call TRBD1 (5 bases). The germline V gene encodes CDR1 MDHEN and CDR2 SYDVKM. The CDR3 is made up of 17 amino acids. V shed 1 base and J shed 3 bases, with 18 bases lying between them. For the CDR3, the DNA is TGTGCCAGCAGTTTATCCACTCCACCGACAGACCACACTGAAGCTTTCTTT. This translates into CASSLSTPPTDHTEAFF.

The DNA for the CDR3 is TGTGCCAGCAGCTTAGTCGTAACAACCGGGGAGCTGTTTTTT. Translation gives CASSLVVTTGELFF. This chain links TRBV7-9 with TRBJ2-2; D is uncertain. Trimming took off 1 base at V and 5 bases at J, with 8 bases between the two ends. The CDR3 loop spans 14 amino acids. The V gene's germline CDR1 is SEHNR and CDR2 FQNEAQ (reference sequence).

The genes are TRBV27 and TRBJ2-7, with 7 bases that match TRBD2. The V gene's germline CDR1 is MNHEY and CDR2 SMNVEV (reference sequence). V shed 2 bases and J 0 bases; nucleotides not matched to a gene: 7. CDR3 length: 16 amino acids. CDR3 in amino acids: CASSLMSSGFSYEQYF. DNA for the CDR3: TGTGCCAGCAGTTTAATGTCTAGCGGATTCTCCTACGAGCAGTACTTC.

The chain recombines TRBV19 with TRBJ1-2; 8 bases map to TRBD1. Germline-derived CDR1 and CDR2 are LNHDA and SQIVND (reference sequence). CDR3 length: 16 amino acids. Losses at the gene ends were 6 bases for V and 4 bases for J; bases not matched to a gene: 13. The CDR3 loop reads CASRPQGQGQSYGYTF. Written as DNA, the CDR3 is TGTGCCAGTAGACCCCAAGGACAGGGACAATCCTATGGCTACACCTTC.

The J gene is TRBJ1-5, the V gene TRBV28; TRBD1 agrees at 8 bases. CDR3 size: 15 residues. V lost 6 bases to trimming and J lost 7 bases; unmatched junction nucleotides: 11. Looked up from germline, CDR1 is MDHEN and CDR2 is SYDVKM. The CDR3 loop reads CASRPTAGGGQPQHF. The CDR3 DNA sequence: TGTGCCAGCAGACCCACAGCAGGGGGCGGGCAGCCCCAGCATTTT.

The V and J genes are TRBV7-2 and TRBJ2-5; a possible D gene is TRBD2 (6 bases). Germline CDR1 is SGHTA and CDR2 is FQGNSA. Trimming cost V 7 bases and J 5 bases, with 23 bases left between them. This CDR3 contains 16 residues. The CDR3 region has the DNA TGTGCCAGCACCCCCGGGACTCCAAAACAGCGGGAGACCCAGTACTTC. It encodes CASTPGTPKQRETQYF.

The rearrangement uses TRBV3-1 (or the pseudogene TRBV3-2) and TRBJ2-3, with a weak D call TRBD2 (6 bases). Germline V gives CDR1 LGHDT, CDR2 YNNKEL (reference sequence). Trimming took 4 bases from V and 2 from J, leaving 16 bases between them. The CDR3 has 16 residues. CDR3 in DNA: TGTGCCAGCAGCCCGAGCGGGTCCTCCCTCACAGATACGCAGTATTTT. Amino acids: CASSPSGSSLTDTQYF.

This clone was seen more than once but under ten times. The gene calls are TRBV29-1 and TRBJ1-2; 10 bases align to TRBD1. This CDR3 has 12 residues. V shed 7 bases and J 5 bases; nucleotides not matched to a gene: 4. Germline CDR1 reads SQVTM; CDR2 reads ANQGSEA. CDR3 loop: CSGDRGTYGYTF. The CDR3 nucleotides read TGCAGCGGGGACAGGGGAACTTATGGCTACACCTTC. Full variable domain (remainder filled in from reference TRBV29-1 and TRBJ1-2): SAVISQKPSRDICQRGTSLTIQCQVDSQVTMMFWYRQQPGQSLTLIATANQGSEATYESGFVIDKFPISRPNLTFSTLTVSNMSPEDSSIYLCSGDRGTYGYTFGSGTRLTVV.